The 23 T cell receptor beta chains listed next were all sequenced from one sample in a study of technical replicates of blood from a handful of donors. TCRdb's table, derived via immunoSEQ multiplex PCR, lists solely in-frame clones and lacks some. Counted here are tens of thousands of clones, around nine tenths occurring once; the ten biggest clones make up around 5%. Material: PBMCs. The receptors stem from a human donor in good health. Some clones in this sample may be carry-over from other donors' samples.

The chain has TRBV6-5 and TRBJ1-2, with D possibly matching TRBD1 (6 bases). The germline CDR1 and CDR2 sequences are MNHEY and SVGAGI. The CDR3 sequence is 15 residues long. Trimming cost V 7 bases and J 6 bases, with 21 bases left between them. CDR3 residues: CASNSQTGYGDGYTF. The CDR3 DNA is TGTGCCAGCAACAGCCAAACAGGGTATGGGGATGGCTACACCTTC.

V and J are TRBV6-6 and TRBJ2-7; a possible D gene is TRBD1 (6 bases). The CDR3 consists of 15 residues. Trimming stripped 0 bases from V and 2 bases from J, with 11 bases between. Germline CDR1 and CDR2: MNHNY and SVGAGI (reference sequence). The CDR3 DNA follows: TGTGCCAGCAGTTACTCGAACAGGGATCCCTACGAGCAGTACTTC. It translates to CASSYSNRDPYEQYF.

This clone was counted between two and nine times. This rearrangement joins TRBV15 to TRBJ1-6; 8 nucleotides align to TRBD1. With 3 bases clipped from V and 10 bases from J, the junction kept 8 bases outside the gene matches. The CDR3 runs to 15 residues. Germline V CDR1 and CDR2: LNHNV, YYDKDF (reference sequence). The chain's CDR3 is CATSRGQARGSPLHF. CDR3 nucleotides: TGTGCCACCAGCAGGGGACAGGCCAGGGGGTCACCCCTCCACTTT. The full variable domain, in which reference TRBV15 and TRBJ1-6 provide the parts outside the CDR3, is DAMVIQNPRYQVTQFGKPVTLSCSQTLNHNVMYWYQQKSSQAPKLLFHYYDKDFNNEADTPDNFQSRRPNTSFCFLDIRSPGLGDTAMYLCATSRGQARGSPLHFGNGTRLTVT.

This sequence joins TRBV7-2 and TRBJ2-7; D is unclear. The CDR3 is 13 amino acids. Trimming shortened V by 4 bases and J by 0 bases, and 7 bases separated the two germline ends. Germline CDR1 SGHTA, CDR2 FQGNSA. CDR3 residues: CASSSVSSYEQYF. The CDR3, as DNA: TGTGCCAGCAGCTCCGTTTCCTCCTACGAGCAGTACTTC. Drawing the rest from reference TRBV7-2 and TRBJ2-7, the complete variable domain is GAGVSQSPSNKVTEKGKDVELRCDPISGHTALYWYRQSLGQGLEFLIYFQGNSAPDKSGLPSDRFSAERTGGSVSTLTIQRTQQEDSAVYLCASSSVSSYEQYFGPGTRLTVT.

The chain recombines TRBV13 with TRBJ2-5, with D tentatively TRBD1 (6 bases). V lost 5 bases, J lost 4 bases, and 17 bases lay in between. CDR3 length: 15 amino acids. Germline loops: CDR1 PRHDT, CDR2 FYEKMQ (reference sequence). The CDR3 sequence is CASSVQGEWRETQYF. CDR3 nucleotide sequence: TGTGCCAGCAGCGTACAGGGTGAGTGGCGAGAGACCCAGTACTTC.

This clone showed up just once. The CDR3 DNA follows: TGTGCCAGCAGCTTCCGGGACAAACAGCCCCAGCATTTT. It yields the protein CASSFRDKQPQHF. This chain links TRBV7-2 with TRBJ1-5; perhaps TRBD1 as D (6 bases). Germline V gene lookup returns CDR1 SGHTA and CDR2 FQGNSA. Deletions cut 3 bases from V and 7 bases from J, with 10 bases between. The CDR3 covers 13 residues.

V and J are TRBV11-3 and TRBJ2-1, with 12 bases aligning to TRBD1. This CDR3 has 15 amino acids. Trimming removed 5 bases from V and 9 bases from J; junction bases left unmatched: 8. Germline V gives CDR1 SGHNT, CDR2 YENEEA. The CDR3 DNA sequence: TGTGCCAGCAGCACGGGACAGGGGGCGCATAGTGAGCAGTTCTTC. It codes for CASSTGQGAHSEQFF.

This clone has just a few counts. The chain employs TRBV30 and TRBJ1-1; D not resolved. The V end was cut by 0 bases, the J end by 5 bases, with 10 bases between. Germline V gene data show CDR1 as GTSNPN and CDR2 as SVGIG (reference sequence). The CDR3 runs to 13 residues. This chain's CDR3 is CAWSVFGGTEAFF. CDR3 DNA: TGTGCCTGGAGTGTATTCGGCGGGACTGAAGCTTTCTTT.

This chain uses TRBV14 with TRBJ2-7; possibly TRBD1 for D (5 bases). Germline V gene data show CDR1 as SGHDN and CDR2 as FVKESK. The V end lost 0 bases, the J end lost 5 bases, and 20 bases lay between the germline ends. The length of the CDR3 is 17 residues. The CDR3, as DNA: TGTGCCAGCAGCCAAGAGAGTGGGCAGGGAATGTTTGACGAGCAGTACTTC. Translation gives CASSQESGQGMFDEQYF.

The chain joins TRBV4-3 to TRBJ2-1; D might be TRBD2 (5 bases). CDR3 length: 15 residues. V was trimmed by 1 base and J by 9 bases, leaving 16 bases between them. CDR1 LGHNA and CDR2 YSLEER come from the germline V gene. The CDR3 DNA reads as TGCGCCAGCAGCCAAGTTCGCGGGTTCGACGGTGAGCAGTTCTTC. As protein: CASSQVRGFDGEQFF.

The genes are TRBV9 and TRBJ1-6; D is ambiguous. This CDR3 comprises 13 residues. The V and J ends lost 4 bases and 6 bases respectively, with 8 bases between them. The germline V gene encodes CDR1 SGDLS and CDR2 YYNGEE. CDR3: CASSLSGNSPLHF. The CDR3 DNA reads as TGTGCCAGCAGCCTCTCGGGTAATTCACCCCTCCACTTT.

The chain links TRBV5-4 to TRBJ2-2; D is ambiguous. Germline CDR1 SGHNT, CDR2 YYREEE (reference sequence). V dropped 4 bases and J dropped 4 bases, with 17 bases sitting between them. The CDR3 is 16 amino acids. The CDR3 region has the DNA TGTGCCAGCAGCCTCGGGTCTCTAACACTCACCGGGGAGCTGTTTTTT. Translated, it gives CASSLGSLTLTGELFF.

DNA of the CDR3: TGTGCCAGCAAACCGGGACAGGGCGGCAATCAGCCCCAGCATTTT. Protein: CASKPGQGGNQPQHF. The genes are TRBV28 and TRBJ1-5; TRBD1 matches 9 bases. Germline V gene data show CDR1 as MDHEN and CDR2 as SYDVKM. With 7 bases clipped from V and 2 bases from J, the junction kept 6 bases outside the gene matches. CDR3 length equals 15 residues.

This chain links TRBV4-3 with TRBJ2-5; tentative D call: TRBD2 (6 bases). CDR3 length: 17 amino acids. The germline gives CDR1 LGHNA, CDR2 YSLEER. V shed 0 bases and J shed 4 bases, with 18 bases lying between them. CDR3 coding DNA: TGCGCCAGCAGCCAAGAGTTTTGGGGCCGGGGGTCAGAGACCCAGTACTTC. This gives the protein CASSQEFWGRGSETQYF.

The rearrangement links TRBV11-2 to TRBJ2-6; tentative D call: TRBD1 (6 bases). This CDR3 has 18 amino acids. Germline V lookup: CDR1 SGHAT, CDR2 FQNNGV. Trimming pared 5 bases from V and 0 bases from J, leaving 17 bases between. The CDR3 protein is CASSPPRQALSGANVLTF. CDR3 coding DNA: TGTGCCAGCAGCCCTCCGAGACAGGCGCTCTCTGGGGCCAACGTCCTGACTTTC.

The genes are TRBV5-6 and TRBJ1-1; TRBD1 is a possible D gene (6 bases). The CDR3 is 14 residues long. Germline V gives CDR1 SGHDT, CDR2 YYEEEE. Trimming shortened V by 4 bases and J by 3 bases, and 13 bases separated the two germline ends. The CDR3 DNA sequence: TGTGCCAGCAGCGGGGGTGGGGGCGACACTGAAGCTTTCTTT. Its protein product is CASSGGGGDTEAFF.

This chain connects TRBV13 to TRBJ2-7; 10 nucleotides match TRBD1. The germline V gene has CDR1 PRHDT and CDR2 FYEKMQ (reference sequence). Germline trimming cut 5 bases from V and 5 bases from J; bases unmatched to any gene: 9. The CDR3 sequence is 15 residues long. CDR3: CASSQGQGMFHEQYF. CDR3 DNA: TGTGCCAGCAGCCAGGGACAGGGGATGTTCCACGAGCAGTACTTC. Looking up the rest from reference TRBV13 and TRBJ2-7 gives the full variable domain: AAGVIQSPRHLIKEKRETATLKCYPIPRHDTVYWYQQGPGQDPQFLISFYEKMQSDKGSIPDRFSAQQFSDYHSELNMSSLELGDSALYFCASSQGQGMFHEQYFGPGTRLTVT.

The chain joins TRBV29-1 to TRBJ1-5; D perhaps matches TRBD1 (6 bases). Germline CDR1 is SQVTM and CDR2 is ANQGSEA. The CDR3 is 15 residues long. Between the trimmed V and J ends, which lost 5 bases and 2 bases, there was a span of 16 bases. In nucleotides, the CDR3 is TGCAGCGTTAGGGAGGGGGGGACCGGCAATCAGCCCCAGCATTTT. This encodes CSVREGGTGNQPQHF.

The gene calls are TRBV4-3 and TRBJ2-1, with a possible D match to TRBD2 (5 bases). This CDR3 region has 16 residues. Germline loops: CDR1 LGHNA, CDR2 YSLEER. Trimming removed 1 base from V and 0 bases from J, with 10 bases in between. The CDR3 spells CASSQGVGSSYNEQFF. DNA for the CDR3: TGCGCCAGCAGCCAAGGGGTAGGGAGCTCCTACAATGAGCAGTTCTTC.

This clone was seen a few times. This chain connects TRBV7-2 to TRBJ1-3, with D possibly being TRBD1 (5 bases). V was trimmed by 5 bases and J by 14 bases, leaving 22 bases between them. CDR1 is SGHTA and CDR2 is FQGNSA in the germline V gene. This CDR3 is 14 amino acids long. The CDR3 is CASSPYPGDRALYF. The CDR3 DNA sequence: TGTGCCAGCAGCCCTTACCCGGGGGACCGGGCTTTATATTTT.

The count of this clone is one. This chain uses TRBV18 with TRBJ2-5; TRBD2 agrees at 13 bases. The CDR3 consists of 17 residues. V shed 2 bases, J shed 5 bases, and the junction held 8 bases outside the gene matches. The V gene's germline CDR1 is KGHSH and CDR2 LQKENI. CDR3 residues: CASSPGGLAGDWETQYF. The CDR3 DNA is TGTGCCAGCTCACCAGGCGGACTAGCGGGAGACTGGGAGACCCAGTACTTC.

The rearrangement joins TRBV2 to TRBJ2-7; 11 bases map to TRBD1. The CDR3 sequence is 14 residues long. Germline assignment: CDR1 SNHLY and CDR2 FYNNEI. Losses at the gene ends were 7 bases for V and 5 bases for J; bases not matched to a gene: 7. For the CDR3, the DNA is TGTGCCAGCAAGGTAGGACAGGGGGCCGACGAGCAGTACTTC. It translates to CASKVGQGADEQYF.

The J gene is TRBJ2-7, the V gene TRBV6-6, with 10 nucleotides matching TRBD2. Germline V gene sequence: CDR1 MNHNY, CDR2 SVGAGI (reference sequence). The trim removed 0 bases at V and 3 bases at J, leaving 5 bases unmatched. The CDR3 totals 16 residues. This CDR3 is CASSYSASGRVYEQYF. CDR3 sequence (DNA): TGTGCCAGCAGTTACTCTGCTAGCGGGAGAGTCTACGAGCAGTACTTC.